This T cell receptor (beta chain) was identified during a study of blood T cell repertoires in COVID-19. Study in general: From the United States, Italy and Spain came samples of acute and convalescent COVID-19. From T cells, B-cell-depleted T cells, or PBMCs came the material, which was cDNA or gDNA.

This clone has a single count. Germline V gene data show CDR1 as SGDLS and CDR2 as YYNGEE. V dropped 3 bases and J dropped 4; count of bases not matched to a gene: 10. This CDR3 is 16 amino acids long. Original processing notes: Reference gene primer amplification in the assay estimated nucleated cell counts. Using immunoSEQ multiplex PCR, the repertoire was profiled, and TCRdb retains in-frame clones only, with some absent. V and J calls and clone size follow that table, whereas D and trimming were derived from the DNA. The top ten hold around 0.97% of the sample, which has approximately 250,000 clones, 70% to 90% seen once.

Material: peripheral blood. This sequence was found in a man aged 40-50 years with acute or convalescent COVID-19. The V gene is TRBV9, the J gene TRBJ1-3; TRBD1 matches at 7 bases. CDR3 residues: CASSASTGTSGNTIYF. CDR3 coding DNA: TGTGCCAGCAGCGCCTCGACAGGGACATCGGGAAACACCATATATTTT.